This entry features one T cell receptor beta chain sequence. The antigen is not known. The source of the sample is a study of PD-1 blockade in classical Hodgkin lymphoma. At the level of the study: Nivolumab was given intravenously to patients at 3 mg/kg every 2 weeks.

The data were produced by immunoSEQ multiplex PCR, yet TCRdb's version contains in-frame clones alone and is incomplete. The table lists 30,000 to 35,000 clones, over 75% of them singletons, with around 0.21% in the top ten. Trimming removed 7 bases at V and 4 bases at J, with 13 bases between. The germline gives CDR1 SQVTM, CDR2 ANQGSEA. The CDR3 consists of 12 residues. Patients all relapsed after autologous stem cell transplantation, and there was variation in brentuximab vedotin exposure. Magnetic negative selection purified CD4+ T cells from thawed PBMCs. General study findings and limits: Possible causes of repertoire differences, disease activity or prior therapy, remain undefined. Healthy donors reportedly exceeded newly diagnosed patients in baseline TCR diversity. Prior to therapy, complete responders displayed diversity much like that of newly diagnosed patients.

The source is a human donor with classical Hodgkin lymphoma. The chain carries TRBV29-1 and TRBJ1-1; D is unresolved. The source material was CD4+ T cells from blood, sampled at baseline. CDR3 in amino acids: CSGGKWTTEAFF. In DNA, the CDR3 is TGCAGCGGCGGCAAATGGACCACTGAAGCTTTCTTT.